The sequence of this T cell receptor beta chain was determined in a study of cytomegalovirus exposure and HLA in healthy donors. Overall study: A later analysis reported the same platform for the roughly 120 validation repertoires and the approximately 640 first-cohort repertoires.

The CDR3 is made up of 15 amino acids. The germline CDR1 and CDR2 sequences are LNHNV and YYDKDF (reference sequence). Unmatched junction bases numbered 7, after V lost 5 bases and J lost 4 bases. Study-wide points: It was reported that the classifier diagnosed cytomegalovirus status with high specificity and sensitivity in both the original and validation cohorts. It was about 150 TCR beta chains that were listed as cytomegalovirus-associated. A few chains tied to CMV proved CMV antigen-specific in vitro.

Libraries were prepared by immunoSEQ multiplex PCR; TCRdb keeps only in-frame clonotypes and omits some of them. The sample carries about 92,000 clones, roughly 92% recorded once. With respect to this clone: Antigen: not known.

The receptor's source is a woman aged 25 to 39 in good health and CMV-seropositive. Source material: PBMCs. The chain recombines TRBV15 with TRBJ2-1; 8 bases are shared with TRBD2. The CDR3 nucleotides are TGTGCCACCAGCGCAACGGCTAGCGGGTACAATGAGCAGTTCTTC. Translating gives CATSATASGYNEQFF.